Following are 24 T cell receptor beta chains from one sample sequenced in a study of cytomegalovirus exposure and HLA in healthy donors. The method was immunoSEQ multiplex PCR; TCRdb's version includes in-frame clones alone and lacks a portion of them. This sample has about 90,000 clones; 84% occur once, and the top ten carry about an eighth. The sequencing input was PBMCs. All receptors derive from a woman between 18 and 29 years old in good health and CMV-seropositive.

V and J are TRBV9 and TRBJ2-1; D gene uncertain. The CDR3 is 16 amino acids. V was cut by 4 bases and J by 4 bases, with 18 bases left in between. The germline V gene has CDR1 SGDLS and CDR2 YYNGEE. The CDR3 sequence is CASSTRSTPLYNEQFF. The CDR3 coding sequence is TGTGCCAGCAGCACACGGAGCACGCCCCTTTACAATGAGCAGTTCTTC.

This clone showed up just once. The chain combines TRBV7-2 with TRBJ2-3; 8 nucleotides line up with TRBD2. There are 17 residues in the CDR3. After removal of 1 base from V and 0 bases from J, the junction contained 6 bases not matched to a gene. The germline V gene encodes CDR1 SGHTA and CDR2 FQGNSA. CDR3 amino acids: CASSLGPGGGSTDTQYF. The CDR3 DNA reads TGTGCCAGCAGCTTAGGCCCCGGGGGGGGGAGCACAGATACGCAGTATTTT.

This clone was counted once. The rearrangement uses TRBV7-9 and TRBJ2-3, with 7 nucleotides matching TRBD2. The CDR3 totals 18 residues. V shed 8 bases and J 4 bases; nucleotides not matched to a gene: 21. Germline lookup yields CDR1 SEHNR and CDR2 FQNEAQ (reference sequence). CDR3 coding DNA: TGTGCCAGCGTACTTCCCCTACGCCTCGCGGGGGTCGCAGATACGCAGTATTTT. Translation: CASVLPLRLAGVADTQYF.

The CDR3 loop is CASSQDSRGGSTDTQYF. CDR3 bases: TGCGCCAGCAGCCAAGATTCGCGGGGGGGTAGCACAGATACGCAGTATTTT. The chain employs TRBV4-1 and TRBJ2-3; 9 nucleotides match TRBD2. Germline loops: CDR1 MGHRA, CDR2 YSYEKL. The CDR3 is 17 amino acids. After removal of 0 bases from V and 0 bases from J, the junction contained 4 bases not matched to a gene.

The chain joins TRBV7-3 to TRBJ2-5; D unresolved. V lost 5 bases and J 4 bases, leaving 8 bases between the germline ends. This CDR3 has 12 residues. CDR1 SGHTA and CDR2 FQGTGA come from the germline V gene. The DNA for the CDR3 is TGTGCCAGCAGCCCGTCCGGAGAGACCCAGTACTTC. This codes for CASSPSGETQYF.

The CDR3 bases are TGTGCCAGTTGCCCACAGGGAGGGATGAACACTGAAGCTTTCTTT. This sequence encodes CASCPQGGMNTEAFF. The chain carries TRBV19 and TRBJ1-1; possible D gene TRBD1, 6 bases. In germline, CDR1 is LNHDA, CDR2 SQIVND (reference sequence). V shed 8 bases and J shed 0 bases, with 16 bases lying between them. The CDR3 extends over 15 amino acids.

As DNA, the CDR3 is TGTGCCAGTAAAAATGGGAGCCTAGCGGGGGCCGCCCCGTTCTTC. The encoded protein is CASKNGSLAGAAPFF. This chain links TRBV19 with TRBJ2-1; 10 bases match TRBD2. CDR1 is LNHDA, CDR2 SQIVND, per germline (reference sequence). V lost 7 bases to trimming and J lost 15 bases; unmatched junction nucleotides: 18. The CDR3 runs to 15 residues.

The chain employs TRBV5-4 and TRBJ1-2; 9 nucleotides agree with TRBD1. Germline V gene sequence: CDR1 SGHNT, CDR2 YYREEE (reference sequence). V dropped 6 bases and J dropped 6; count of bases not matched to a gene: 9. The CDR3 totals 14 residues. The DNA of the CDR3 is TGTGCCAGCACCATAACAGGGGGCGCGAATGGCTACACCTTC. Translation: CASTITGGANGYTF.

This clone was observed once. The chain has TRBV7-8 and TRBJ1-2; maybe TRBD1 (5 bases). CDR3 length: 15 amino acids. Per the germline V gene, CDR1 is SGHVS and CDR2 is FQNEAQ. V lost 5 bases and J 7 bases, leaving 20 bases between the germline ends. The DNA for the CDR3 is TGTGCCAGCAGCCAAAGAGGTCGAGGGGAGGGTGGCTACACCTTC. This codes for CASSQRGRGEGGYTF.

The chain employs TRBV5-1 and TRBJ1-5, with D tentatively TRBD1 (6 bases). The V end was cut by 0 bases, the J end by 4 bases, with 8 bases between. This CDR3 is 14 amino acids long. CDR1 SGHRS and CDR2 YFSETQ come from the germline V gene. The CDR3 spells CASSLGTENQPQHF. CDR3 nucleotide sequence: TGCGCCAGCAGCTTGGGGACAGAGAATCAGCCCCAGCATTTT.

V gene TRBV4-1 combines with J gene TRBJ1-1, with D unresolved. Trimming removed 1 base from V and 5 bases from J, with 5 bases in between. Per the germline V gene, CDR1 is MGHRA and CDR2 is YSYEKL. The CDR3 loop spans 12 amino acids. CDR3 DNA: TGCGCCAGCAGCCAAGGCCGGACTGAAGCTTTCTTT. The encoded protein is CASSQGRTEAFF.

With regard to this clone: In the same sample, other DNA sequences code for this CDR3. The gene calls are TRBV30 and TRBJ2-6, with D maybe TRBD2 (6 bases). This CDR3 region has 19 residues. V dropped 6 bases and J dropped 0 bases, with 24 bases sitting between them. The germline V gene has CDR1 GTSNPN and CDR2 SVGIG (reference sequence). This chain's CDR3 is CACLEVGGRLLSGANVLTF. CDR3 coding DNA: TGTGCCTGCCTGGAGGTCGGGGGAAGGCTCCTCTCTGGGGCCAACGTCCTGACTTTC.

This sequence joins TRBV9 and TRBJ2-3; D possibly corresponds to TRBD2 (7 bases). CDR3 length: 17 amino acids. Trimming shortened V by 0 bases and J by 2 bases, and 16 bases separated the two germline ends. Germline CDR1 and CDR2: SGDLS and YYNGEE. For the CDR3, the DNA is TGTGCCAGCAGCGTAGGCGGGAAGGGGGGGGCCACAGATACGCAGTATTTT. The encoded protein is CASSVGGKGGATDTQYF. Full variable domain (rest looked up from reference TRBV9 and TRBJ2-3): DSGVTQTPKHLITATGQRVTLRCSPRSGDLSVYWYQQSLDQGLQFLIQYYNGEERAKGNILERFSAQQFPDLHSELNLSSLELGDSALYFCASSVGGKGGATDTQYFGPGTRLTVL.

This clone was recorded a few times. V and J are TRBV5-6 and TRBJ2-7; 7 positions match TRBD1. With V trimmed by 3 bases and J by 5 bases, 8 bases remained unmatched. This CDR3 contains 14 residues. CDR1 and CDR2 (germline): SGHDT, YYEEEE. The CDR3 nucleotides are TGTGCCAGCAGCTACTGGCACAGGGGCCACGAGCAGTACTTC. This encodes CASSYWHRGHEQYF. Combining the CDR3 with reference TRBV5-6 and TRBJ2-7 gives the whole variable domain DAGVTQSPTHLIKTRGQQVTLRCSPKSGHDTVSWYQQALGQGPQFIFQYYEEEERQRGNFPDRFSGHQFPNYSSELNVNALLLGDSALYLCASSYWHRGHEQYFGPGTRLTVT.

The chain is built from TRBV19 and TRBJ1-5, with a tentative D call TRBD1 (5 bases). There are 16 residues in the CDR3. CDR1 and CDR2 from the germline V gene are LNHDA and SQIVND (reference sequence). Trimming shortened V by 5 bases and J by 7 bases, and 21 bases separated the two germline ends. CDR3 nucleotides: TGTGCCAGTAGTTGGGACTCAGGACGGGGACGGCAGCCCCAGCATTTT. Translating gives CASSWDSGRGRQPQHF.

This clone appeared once. The gene calls are TRBV27 and TRBJ2-7; TRBD2 might be the D (6 bases). V shed 3 bases and J shed 2 bases, with 20 bases lying between them. The germline V gene encodes CDR1 MNHEY and CDR2 SMNVEV (reference sequence). This CDR3 is built from 17 residues. This CDR3 is CASSLAGRRRVAYEQYF. The CDR3 DNA sequence: TGTGCCAGCAGTTTGGCCGGCCGGAGGAGGGTCGCCTACGAGCAGTACTTC.

This rearrangement joins TRBV19 to TRBJ2-7, with 11 nucleotides matching TRBD2. Trimming cost V 0 bases and J 4 bases; bases outside gene matches: 8. CDR3 size: 17 residues. Germline V gene lookup returns CDR1 LNHDA and CDR2 SQIVND (reference sequence). The CDR3 DNA reads TGTGCCAGTAGTATAGAATTGACTAGCGGGGTGCAATACGAGCAGTACTTC. Translating gives CASSIELTSGVQYEQYF.

This clone was picked up a small number of times. The rearrangement uses TRBV5-6 and TRBJ2-7, with 8 nucleotides matching TRBD2. Unmatched junction bases numbered 6, after V lost 3 bases and J lost 7 bases. Germline lookup yields CDR1 SGHDT and CDR2 YYEEEE. The CDR3 consists of 13 residues. The CDR3 loop is CASSWGTRGEQYF. The DNA for the CDR3 is TGTGCCAGCAGCTGGGGGACTAGGGGTGAGCAGTACTTC.

A single count supports this clone. J is TRBJ1-4 and V is TRBV28; 7 nucleotides line up with TRBD1. V lost 6 bases, J lost 8 bases, and 9 bases stayed unmatched. The germline gives CDR1 MDHEN, CDR2 SYDVKM. This CDR3 region has 14 residues. CDR3 coding DNA: TGTGCCAGCAGCACGGGACAGAATGTGGAAAAACTGTTTTTT. This encodes CASSTGQNVEKLFF.

J is TRBJ2-3 and V is TRBV9, with 9 positions matching TRBD1. J lost 7 bases, V lost 4 bases, and 7 bases had no gene match. Germline V gives CDR1 SGDLS, CDR2 YYNGEE. The CDR3 has 14 amino acids. The CDR3 DNA reads as TGTGCCAGCAGCCGGACAGGGGAGGGACATACGCAGTATTTT. Protein: CASSRTGEGHTQYF. The full variable domain, rest sourced from reference TRBV9 and TRBJ2-3, is DSGVTQTPKHLITATGQRVTLRCSPRSGDLSVYWYQQSLDQGLQFLIQYYNGEERAKGNILERFSAQQFPDLHSELNLSSLELGDSALYFCASSRTGEGHTQYFGPGTRLTVL.

The gene calls are TRBV2 and TRBJ1-5; a possible D gene is TRBD1 (6 bases). Per germline, CDR1 SNHLY and CDR2 FYNNEI. Trimming removed 6 bases from V and 0 bases from J, with 12 bases in between. The CDR3 consists of 15 residues. The CDR3, as DNA: TGTGCCAGCAGCCGAGCCAGGGGTAGCAATCAGCCCCAGCATTTT. The encoded protein is CASSRARGSNQPQHF.

V usage is TRBV7-6 and J usage is TRBJ2-3, with 12 bases matching TRBD2. This CDR3 has 16 amino acids. The V gene's germline CDR1 is SGHVS and CDR2 FNYEAQ. Germline trimming cut 1 base from V and 1 base from J; bases unmatched to any gene: 0. The CDR3 bases are TGTGCCAGCAGCTTAGGACTAGCGGGGGGCACAGATACGCAGTATTTT. Translation gives CASSLGLAGGTDTQYF. Supplemented by reference TRBV7-6 and TRBJ2-3, the full variable domain reads GAGVSQSPRYKVTKRGQDVALRCDPISGHVSLYWYRQALGQGPEFLTYFNYEAQQDKSGLPNDRFSAERPEGSISTLTIQRTEQRDSAMYRCASSLGLAGGTDTQYFGPGTRLTVL.

The rearrangement joins TRBV18 to TRBJ1-1, with no clear D. The CDR3 runs 14 residues. The V gene lost 2 bases and the J gene lost 1 base, with 8 bases spanning the gap. Germline CDR1 is KGHSH and CDR2 is LQKENI. In nucleotides, the CDR3 is TGTGCCAGCTCACCATCTCGGGGGAACACTGAAGCTTTCTTT. This encodes CASSPSRGNTEAFF. Variable domain in full (rest from reference TRBV18 and TRBJ1-1): NAGVMQNPRHLVRRRGQEARLRCSPMKGHSHVYWYRQLPEEGLKFMVYLQKENIIDESGMPKERFSAEFPKEGPSILRIQQVVRGDSAAYFCASSPSRGNTEAFFGQGTRLTVV.

This chain uses TRBV27 with TRBJ1-2; 8 bases agree with TRBD1. The germline gives CDR1 MNHEY, CDR2 SMNVEV (reference sequence). This CDR3 spans 15 amino acids. J lost 4 bases, V lost 5 bases, and 9 bases had no gene match. Here the CDR3 reads CASSPRPGGSYGYTF. DNA of the CDR3: TGTGCCAGCAGTCCACGTCCAGGGGGCTCCTATGGCTACACCTTC.